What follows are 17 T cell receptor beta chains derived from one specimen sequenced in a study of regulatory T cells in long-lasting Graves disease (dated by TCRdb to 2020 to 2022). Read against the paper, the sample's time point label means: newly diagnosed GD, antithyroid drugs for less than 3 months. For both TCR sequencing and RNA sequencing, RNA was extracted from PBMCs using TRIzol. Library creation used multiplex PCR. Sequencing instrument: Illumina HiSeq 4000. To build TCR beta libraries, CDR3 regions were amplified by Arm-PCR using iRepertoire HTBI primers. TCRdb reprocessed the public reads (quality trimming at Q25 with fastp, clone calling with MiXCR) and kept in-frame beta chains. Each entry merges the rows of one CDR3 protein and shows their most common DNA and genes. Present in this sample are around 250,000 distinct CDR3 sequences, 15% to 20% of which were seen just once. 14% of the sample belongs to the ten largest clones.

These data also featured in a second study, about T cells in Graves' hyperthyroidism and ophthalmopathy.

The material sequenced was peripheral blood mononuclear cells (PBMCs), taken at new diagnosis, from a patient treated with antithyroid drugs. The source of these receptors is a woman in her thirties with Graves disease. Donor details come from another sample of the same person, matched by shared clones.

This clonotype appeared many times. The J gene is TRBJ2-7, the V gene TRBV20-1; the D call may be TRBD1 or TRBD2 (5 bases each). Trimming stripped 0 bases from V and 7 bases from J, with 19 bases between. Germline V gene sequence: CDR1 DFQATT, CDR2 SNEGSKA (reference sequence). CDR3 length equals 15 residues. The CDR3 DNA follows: TGCAGTGCTAGAGATGTGAGGGGTTCCTTGTGGGAGCAGTACTTC. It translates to CSARDVRGSLWEQYF.

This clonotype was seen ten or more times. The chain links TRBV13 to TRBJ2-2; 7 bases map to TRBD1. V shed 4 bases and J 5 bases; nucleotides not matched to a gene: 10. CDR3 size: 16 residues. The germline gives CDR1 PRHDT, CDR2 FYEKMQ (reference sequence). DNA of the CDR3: TGTGCCAGCAGCTCTGGGACAGCCAAGATAACCGGGGAGCTGTTTTTT. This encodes CASSSGTAKITGELFF.

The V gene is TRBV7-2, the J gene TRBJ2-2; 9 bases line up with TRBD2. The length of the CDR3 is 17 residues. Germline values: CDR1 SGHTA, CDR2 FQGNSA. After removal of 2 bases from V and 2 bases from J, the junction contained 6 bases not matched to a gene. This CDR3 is CASSLQGGGANTGELFF. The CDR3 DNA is TGTGCCAGCAGCTTACAAGGCGGGGGGGCCAACACCGGGGAGCTGTTTTTT. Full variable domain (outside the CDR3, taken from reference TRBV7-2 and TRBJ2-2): GAGVSQSPSNKVTEKGKDVELRCDPISGHTALYWYRQSLGQGLEFLIYFQGNSAPDKSGLPSDRFSAERTGGSVSTLTIQRTQQEDSAVYLCASSLQGGGANTGELFFGEGSRLTVL.

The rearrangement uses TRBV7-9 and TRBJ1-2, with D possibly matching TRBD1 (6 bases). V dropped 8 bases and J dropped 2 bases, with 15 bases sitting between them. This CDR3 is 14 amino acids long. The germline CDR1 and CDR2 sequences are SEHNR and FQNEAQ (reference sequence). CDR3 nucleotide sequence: TGTGCCAGCGGATCGGACAGTCCGAACTATGGCTACACCTTC. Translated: CASGSDSPNYGYTF.

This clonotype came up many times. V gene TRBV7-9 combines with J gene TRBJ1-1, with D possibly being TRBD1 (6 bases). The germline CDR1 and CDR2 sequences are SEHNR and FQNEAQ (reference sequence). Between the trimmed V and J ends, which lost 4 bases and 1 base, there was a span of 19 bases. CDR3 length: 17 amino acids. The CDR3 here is CASSSPPWGGWNTEAFF. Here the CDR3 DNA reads TGTGCCAGCAGCTCGCCCCCGTGGGGGGGCTGGAACACTGAAGCTTTCTTT. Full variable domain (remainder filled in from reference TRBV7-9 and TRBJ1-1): DTGVSQNPRHKITKRGQNVTFRCDPISEHNRLYWYRQTLGQGPEFLTYFQNEAQLEKSRLLSDRFSAERPKGSFSTLEIQRTEQGDSAMYLCASSSPPWGGWNTEAFFGQGTRLTVV.

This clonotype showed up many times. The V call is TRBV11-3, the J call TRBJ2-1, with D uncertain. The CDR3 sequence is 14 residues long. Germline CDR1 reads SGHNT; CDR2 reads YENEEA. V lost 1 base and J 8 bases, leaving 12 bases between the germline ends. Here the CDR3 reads CASSLGSASDEQFF. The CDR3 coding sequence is TGTGCCAGCAGCTTAGGGTCCGCCAGCGATGAGCAGTTCTTC.

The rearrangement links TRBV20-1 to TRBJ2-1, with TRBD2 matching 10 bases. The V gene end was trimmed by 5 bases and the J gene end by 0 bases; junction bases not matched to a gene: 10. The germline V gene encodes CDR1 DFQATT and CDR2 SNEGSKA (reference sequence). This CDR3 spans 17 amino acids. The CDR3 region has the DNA TGCAGTGCTTATAGCGGGGGGATCCCGAGCTCCTACAATGAGCAGTTCTTC. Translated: CSAYSGGIPSSYNEQFF.

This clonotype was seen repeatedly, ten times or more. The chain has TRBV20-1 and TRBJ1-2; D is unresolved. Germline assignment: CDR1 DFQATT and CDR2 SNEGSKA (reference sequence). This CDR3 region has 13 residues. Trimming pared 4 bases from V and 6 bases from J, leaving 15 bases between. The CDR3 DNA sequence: TGCAGTGCTATAGTAGGGTTCTTCGATGGCTACACCTTC. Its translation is CSAIVGFFDGYTF.

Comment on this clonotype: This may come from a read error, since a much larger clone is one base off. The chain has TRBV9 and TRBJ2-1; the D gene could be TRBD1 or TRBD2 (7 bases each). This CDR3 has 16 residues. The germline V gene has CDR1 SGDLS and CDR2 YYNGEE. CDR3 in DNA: TGTGCCAGCAGCCCCCGGGGGGACAGTATAAGGACTGAGCAGCTCTTC. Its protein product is CASSPRGDSIRTEQLF.

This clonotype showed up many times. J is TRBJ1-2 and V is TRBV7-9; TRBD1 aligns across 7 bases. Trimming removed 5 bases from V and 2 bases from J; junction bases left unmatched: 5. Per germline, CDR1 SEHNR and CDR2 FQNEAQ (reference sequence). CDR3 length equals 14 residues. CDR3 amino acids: CASSPGQPNYGYTF. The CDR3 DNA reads TGTGCCAGCAGCCCGGGACAGCCGAACTATGGCTACACCTTC.

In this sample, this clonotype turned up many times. CDR3 nucleotides: TGTGCCACCAGCAGAGATAGTTCGAGAAGCTATGGCTACACCTTC. Translating it yields CATSRDSSRSYGYTF. V and J are TRBV15 and TRBJ1-2, with no clear D. Trimming stripped 0 bases from V and 4 bases from J, with 12 bases between. The CDR3 contains 15 residues. Germline V gives CDR1 LNHNV, CDR2 YYDKDF (reference sequence).

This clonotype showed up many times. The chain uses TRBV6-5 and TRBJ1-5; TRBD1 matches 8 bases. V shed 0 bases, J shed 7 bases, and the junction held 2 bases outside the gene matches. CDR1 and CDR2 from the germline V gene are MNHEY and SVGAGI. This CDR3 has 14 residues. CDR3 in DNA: TGTGCCAGCAGTTACTCGACAGGGGTACAGCCCCAGCATTTT. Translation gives CASSYSTGVQPQHF.

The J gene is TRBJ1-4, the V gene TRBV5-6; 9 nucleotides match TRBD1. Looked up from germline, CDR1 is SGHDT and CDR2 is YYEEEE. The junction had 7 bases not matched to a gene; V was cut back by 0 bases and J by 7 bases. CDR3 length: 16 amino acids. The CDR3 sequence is CASSLASGTGIEKLFF. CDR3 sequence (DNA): TGTGCCAGCAGCTTGGCCTCTGGGACAGGGATTGAAAAACTGTTTTTT.

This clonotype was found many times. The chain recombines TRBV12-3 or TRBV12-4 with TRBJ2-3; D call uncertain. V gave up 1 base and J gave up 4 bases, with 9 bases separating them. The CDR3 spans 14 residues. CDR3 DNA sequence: TGTGCCAGCAGTTTAGTTAGCACGCCAGATACGCAGTATTTT. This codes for CASSLVSTPDTQYF.

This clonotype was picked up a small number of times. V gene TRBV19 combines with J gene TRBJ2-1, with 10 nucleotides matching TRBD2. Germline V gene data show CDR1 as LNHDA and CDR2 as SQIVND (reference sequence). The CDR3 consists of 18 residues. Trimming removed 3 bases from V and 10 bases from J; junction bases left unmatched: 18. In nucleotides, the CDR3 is TGTGCCAGTAGTATCCTTTTGGCGGGCAGCGGGGGGGCTGGAGAGCAGTTCTTC. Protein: CASSILLAGSGGAGEQFF.

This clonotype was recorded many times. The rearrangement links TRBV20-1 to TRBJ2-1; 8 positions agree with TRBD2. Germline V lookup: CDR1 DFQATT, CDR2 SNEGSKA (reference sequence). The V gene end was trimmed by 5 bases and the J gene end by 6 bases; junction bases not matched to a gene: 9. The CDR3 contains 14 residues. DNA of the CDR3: TGCAGTGCTCAACGGGGGGGCCGTATCAATGAGCAGTTCTTC. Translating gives CSAQRGGRINEQFF.

CDR3 loop: CASSPGGAGTAETQYF. In DNA, the CDR3 is TGTGCCAGCAGCCCGGGTGGTGCCGGGACGGCGGAGACCCAGTACTTC. This chain links TRBV7-3 with TRBJ2-5; either TRBD1 or TRBD2 may fit D (5 bases each). The V gene's germline CDR1 is SGHTA and CDR2 FQGTGA. The CDR3 loop spans 16 amino acids. Trimming cost V 5 bases and J 5 bases, with 21 bases left between them.